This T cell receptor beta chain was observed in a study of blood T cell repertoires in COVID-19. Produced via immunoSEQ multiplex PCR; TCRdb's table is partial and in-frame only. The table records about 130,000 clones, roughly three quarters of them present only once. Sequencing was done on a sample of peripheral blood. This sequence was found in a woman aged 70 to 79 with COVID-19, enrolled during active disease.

The DNA for the CDR3 is TGTGCCAGCAGCGTAGGGGAGGGAGGAGCGGGGGCTAGCACAGATACGCAGTATTTT. Amino acid sequence: CASSVGEGGAGASTDTQYF. This rearrangement joins TRBV9 to TRBJ2-3; TRBD2 matches at 8 bases. There are 19 residues in the CDR3. V shed 0 bases, J shed 0 bases, and the junction held 12 bases outside the gene matches. CDR1 is SGDLS, CDR2 YYNGEE, per germline.